Here is one T cell receptor beta chain with its context. Its recognized antigen is unknown. Base qualities are not provided; no much larger clone lies one nucleotide away. This record belongs to a study of control samples from healthy donors and cancer patients (dated by TCRdb to between 2020 and 2021). The protocol used for the library was the immunoSEQ multiplex PCR assay. In TCRdb, the immuneACCESS table is reduced to in-frame sequences with V and J assigned. These tables do not hold every clone; where another copy was compared, an unresolved V gene accounts for under half, and the others remain unexplained. The sample table lists some 130,000 clones, 80% to 95% of them with a count of one. The top ten hold around 11% of the sample. Inclusive of the bounding cysteine and phenylalanine, the CDR3 is 14 residues long. Of the read, only the CDR3 DNA is kept; its 42 bases are in frame from base 1. V and J are trimmed by 1 base and 5 bases, and the gene matches miss 5 bases of the junction. For CDR1 and CDR2, the germline V gene lists SGHRS and YFSETQ.

Specimen: blood. The sequence was collected from a man aged 25 to 45 in good health. The sequence joins TRBV5-1 to TRBJ2-7, with 8 central nucleotides matching TRBD1. CDR3 region: CASSLSQGAHEQYF. Here is the DNA: TGCGCCAGCAGCTTGAGTCAGGGGGCCCACGAGCAGTACTTC. The full variable domain, completed from the reference TRBV5-1 and TRBJ2-7 proteins outside the CDR3, reads KAGVTQTPRYLIKTRGQQVTLSCSPISGHRSVSWYQQTPGQGLQFLFEYFSETQRNKGNFPGRFSGRQFSNSRSEMNVSTLELGDSALYLCASSLSQGAHEQYFGPGTRLTVT.